A single sample is the source of the 27 T cell receptor beta chains below, sequenced in a study. MiXCR, run by TCRdb on the 5' RACE reads, gives a single entry per CDR3 protein. The repertoire holds 6,500 to 10,000 distinct CDR3 sequences, approximately 15% seen once, with roughly 4% in the top ten. Sequencing used memory CD4+ T cells sorted from blood. Subset of the sample: memory CD4+ T cells, CD4+CD45RO+CD25-. The receptors were gathered from a female donor with breast cancer.

This clonotype came up a few times. This may be a read error: a much more frequent sequence differs by one nucleotide. The V and J genes are TRBV28 and TRBJ1-4; D is unclear. CDR3 length: 13 residues. With 8 bases removed from V and 4 bases from J, the gap between germline ends came to 11 bases. CDR1 MDHEN and CDR2 SYDVKM come from the germline V gene. This CDR3 is CASGRARNEKLFF. CDR3 in DNA: TGTGCCAGCGGGAGAGCCCGTAATGAAAAACTGTTTTTT.

This clonotype is termed medium-sized (0.01 to 0.1%). The chain couples TRBV29-1 to TRBJ1-5, with D possibly being TRBD1 (5 bases). Between the trimmed V and J ends, which lost 8 bases and 0 bases, there was a span of 11 bases. Germline assignment: CDR1 SQVTM and CDR2 ANQGSEA. The CDR3 contains 13 residues. The CDR3 here is CSTLDSSNQPQHF. CDR3 bases: TGCAGCACCCTTGACAGTAGCAATCAGCCCCAGCATTTT.

Only one count was recorded for this clonotype. V is TRBV12-3 or TRBV12-4 and J is TRBJ2-2, with 8 bases matching TRBD1. The ends lost 6 bases at V and 6 bases at J; junction bases unmatched: 15. There are 17 residues in the CDR3. The CDR3 is CASSADSDRVNAGELFF. DNA of the CDR3: TGTGCCAGCAGCGCAGACTCGGACAGGGTTAACGCCGGGGAGCTGTTTTTT.

Comment on this clonotype: A much larger clone differs from this one at a single base, so this may be a read error. The CDR3 DNA reads as TGTGCCCGCAGGCGCGCCGTCGAAGAGACCCAGTACTTC. Translating it yields CARRRAVEETQYF. This chain links TRBV5-4 with TRBJ2-5, with D uncertain. CDR1 is SGHNT, CDR2 YYREEE, per germline (reference sequence). The CDR3 has 13 amino acids. Combining the CDR3 with reference TRBV5-4 and TRBJ2-5 gives the whole variable domain ETGVTQSPTHLIKTRGQQVTLRCSSQSGHNTVSWYQQALGQGPQFIFQYYREEENGRGNFPPRFSGLQFPNYSSELNVNALELDDSALYLCARRRAVEETQYFGPGTRLLVL.

This clonotype counts as medium-sized. The gene calls are TRBV6-2 or TRBV6-3 and TRBJ2-4; D may be TRBD1 (6 bases). Between the trimmed V and J ends, which lost 4 bases and 2 bases, there was a span of 9 bases. Germline V gives CDR1 MNHEY, CDR2 SVGEGT. CDR3 length: 14 amino acids. For the CDR3, the DNA is TGTGCCAGCAGTTCCGGACAGACCAAAAACATTCAGTACTTC. As protein: CASSSGQTKNIQYF.

This clonotype is medium-sized in the sample. The chain uses TRBV11-2 and TRBJ1-2; D uncertain. With 4 bases removed from V and 3 bases from J, the gap between germline ends came to 15 bases. CDR1 and CDR2 (germline): SGHAT, FQNNGV. The CDR3 has 15 amino acids. The CDR3 coding sequence is TGTGCCAGCAGCTCTATTAGGACGAATCACTATGGCTACACCTTC. It yields the protein CASSSIRTNHYGYTF.

By sample fraction, this clonotype is medium-sized (0.01 to 0.1%). The genes are TRBV5-1 and TRBJ2-1; TRBD1 might be the D (5 bases). Germline V gene sequence: CDR1 SGHRS, CDR2 YFSETQ. Trimming stripped 3 bases from V and 6 bases from J, with 10 bases between. The CDR3 runs to 13 residues. Here the CDR3 reads CASSWGVANEQFF. DNA of the CDR3: TGCGCCAGCAGCTGGGGCGTCGCCAATGAGCAGTTCTTC.

This clonotype occurred a few times. CDR3: CASSKSDLNTEAFF. The CDR3 DNA reads TGTGCCAGCAGTAAAAGTGACTTGAACACTGAAGCTTTCTTT. This rearrangement joins TRBV6-1 to TRBJ1-1; D is unresolved. The CDR3 consists of 14 residues. The germline V gene encodes CDR1 MNHNS and CDR2 SASEGT. Trimming took off 5 bases at V and 0 bases at J, with 10 bases between the two ends.

J is TRBJ2-1 and V is TRBV7-3; no reliable D call. Germline V gives CDR1 SGHTA, CDR2 FQGTGA. Trimming stripped 2 bases from V and 5 bases from J, with 10 bases between. The length of the CDR3 is 14 residues. CDR3 region: CASSLRDRDNEQFF. The CDR3 DNA sequence: TGTGCCAGCAGCTTACGAGACCGGGACAATGAGCAGTTCTTC.

This clonotype is classed as medium-sized (0.01 to 0.1%). The chain carries TRBV20-1 and TRBJ2-2; tentatively, D is TRBD2 (6 bases). V was shortened by 5 bases and J by 0 bases, with 7 bases between the two germline ends. The CDR3 has 13 residues. Germline V gene sequence: CDR1 DFQATT, CDR2 SNEGSKA (reference sequence). The CDR3 DNA is TGCAGTGCTGCGGGACCGAACACCGGGGAGCTGTTTTTT. Amino acid sequence: CSAAGPNTGELFF.

Comments on this clonotype: The CDR3 does not close with the conserved phenylalanine or tryptophan, likely indicating a read error. This sequence joins TRBV6-5 and TRBJ1-5; no firm D call. The V and J ends lost 4 bases and 9 bases respectively, with 10 bases between them. The germline V gene has CDR1 MNHEY and CDR2 SVGAGI. This CDR3 contains 12 residues. The CDR3 here is CASSSVRRPQHV. As DNA, the CDR3 is TGTGCCAGCAGTTCGGTTAGGCGGCCCCAGCATGTT.

Within the sample, this clonotype is medium-sized (0.01 to 0.1%). The CDR3 region has the DNA TGCGCCAGCAGCGTGGAGCCCCCCGGGGCTGGGGCCAACGTCCTGACTTTC. The encoded protein is CASSVEPPGAGANVLTF. The chain carries TRBV5-1 and TRBJ2-6; the D gene is possibly TRBD2 (5 bases). V shed 4 bases and J shed 2 bases, with 16 bases lying between them. CDR1 and CDR2 from the germline V gene are SGHRS and YFSETQ. The CDR3 totals 17 residues.

This clonotype is labeled as medium-sized (0.01 to 0.1%). V gene TRBV6-5 combines with J gene TRBJ2-7, with D possibly matching TRBD2 (6 bases). Looked up from germline, CDR1 is MNHEY and CDR2 is SVGAGI. V gave up 0 bases and J gave up 4 bases, with 7 bases separating them. The CDR3 extends over 13 amino acids. CDR3 nucleotide sequence: TGTGCCAGCAGTTACTCTCGGGGGTACGAGCAGTACTTC. Translating gives CASSYSRGYEQYF.

The CDR3 region is CASSTQGRGVGYTF. DNA of the CDR3: TGTGCCAGCAGTACCCAGGGGAGGGGGGTCGGCTACACCTTC. This chain connects TRBV6-5 to TRBJ1-2; D is perhaps TRBD1 (6 bases). Germline V gene sequence: CDR1 MNHEY, CDR2 SVGAGI. This CDR3 has 14 amino acids. With 5 bases removed from V and 8 bases from J, the gap between germline ends came to 18 bases.

This sequence joins TRBV6-5 and TRBJ1-2; no definite D call. The CDR3 has 12 amino acids. The V end lost 11 bases, the J end lost 12 bases, and 22 bases lay between the germline ends. Per the germline V gene, CDR1 is MNHEY and CDR2 is SVGAGI. The CDR3 loop reads CAGTKSGVGNTF. The CDR3 bases are TGTGCCGGCACCAAAAGTGGTGTCGGCAACACCTTC.

Many counts were recorded for this clonotype. The chain has TRBV30 and TRBJ1-1; D possibly corresponds to TRBD1 (5 bases). This CDR3 region has 14 residues. V was pared by 8 bases and J by 1 base, with 17 bases between. Germline V CDR1 and CDR2: GTSNPN, SVGIG (reference sequence). CDR3 protein: CAGLRWQGNTEAFF. In DNA form, the CDR3 reads TGTGCCGGTCTGAGATGGCAGGGGAACACTGAAGCTTTCTTT.

This clonotype showed up many times. This chain links TRBV5-1 with TRBJ2-3, with D perhaps matching TRBD1 (6 bases). The CDR3 has 14 amino acids. Germline CDR1 SGHRS, CDR2 YFSETQ. V lost 4 bases to trimming and J lost 2 bases, with 11 bases between them. The CDR3: CASSPRGNTDTQYF. The CDR3 bases are TGCGCCAGCAGCCCCAGGGGAAACACAGATACGCAGTATTTT.

This clonotype was detected many times. This chain uses TRBV29-1 with TRBJ1-2; 9 bases map to TRBD1. The CDR3 loop spans 14 amino acids. With 4 bases clipped from V and 6 bases from J, the junction kept 9 bases outside the gene matches. In germline, CDR1 is SQVTM, CDR2 ANQGSEA. CDR3 loop: CSVGYRGRENGYTF. As DNA, the CDR3 is TGCAGCGTTGGTTACAGGGGGCGGGAGAATGGCTACACCTTC.

This clonotype appeared many times. The gene calls are TRBV5-1 and TRBJ2-3; either TRBD1 or TRBD2 may fit D (5 bases each). Per germline, CDR1 SGHRS and CDR2 YFSETQ. Trimming left V 2 bases short and J 1 base short, with 14 bases between. CDR3 length: 16 residues. The CDR3 nucleotides read TGCGCCAGCAGCTTAGATTGGAGAGGGGGCACAGATACGCAGTATTTT. It encodes CASSLDWRGGTDTQYF.

This clonotype is labeled as medium-sized. The rearrangement joins TRBV12-3 or TRBV12-4 to TRBJ2-2; 8 nucleotides align to TRBD1. The CDR3 totals 16 residues. V lost 3 bases, J lost 1 base, and 4 bases stayed unmatched. The CDR3 here is CASSFTGTGNTGELFF. The DNA of the CDR3 is TGTGCCAGCAGTTTTACCGGGACAGGGAACACCGGGGAGCTGTTTTTT.

By sample fraction, this clonotype is medium-sized. This chain uses TRBV5-1 with TRBJ2-2; either TRBD1 or TRBD2 may fit D (5 bases each). Germline CDR1 is SGHRS and CDR2 is YFSETQ. The V end lost 0 bases, the J end lost 4 bases, and 13 bases lay between the germline ends. The CDR3 sequence is 16 residues long. The CDR3 sequence is CASSLAEGIGTGELFF. DNA of the CDR3: TGCGCCAGCAGCTTGGCCGAGGGGATTGGCACCGGGGAGCTGTTTTTT.

Turning to this clonotype: A junction boundary mismatches the germline segment, possibly from a read error. The genes are TRBV7-2 and TRBJ2-7; TRBD2 matches 8 bases. The CDR3 sequence is 15 residues long. Per the germline V gene, CDR1 is SGHTA and CDR2 is FQGNSA. CDR3 in amino acids: CASGLVVSGAYGQYF. The DNA of the CDR3 is TGTGCCAGCGGCTTAGTTGTTAGCGGGGCCTACGGGCAGTACTTC.

This clonotype was seen ten or more times. The V call is TRBV7-6, the J call TRBJ2-3, with 8 bases that match TRBD2. The V and J ends lost 1 base and 1 base, in that order; junction bases with no gene match: 4. Germline lookup yields CDR1 SGHVS and CDR2 FNYEAQ. This CDR3 is 16 amino acids long. CDR3 DNA: TGTGCCAGCAGCTTAGTTCCAGCGGGGGGCACAGATACGCAGTATTTT. Encoded protein: CASSLVPAGGTDTQYF.

This clonotype has a count of ten or more. V and J are TRBV5-1 and TRBJ2-2; TRBD2 agrees at 11 bases. This CDR3 contains 18 residues. Per the germline V gene, CDR1 is SGHRS and CDR2 is YFSETQ. Trimming removed 6 bases from V and 5 bases from J; junction bases left unmatched: 15. CDR3: CASTKNPSGRSSTGELFF. The CDR3 DNA follows: TGCGCCAGCACCAAGAACCCTAGCGGGAGGTCGAGTACCGGGGAGCTGTTTTTT.

By share, this clonotype counts as medium-sized. The V gene is TRBV6-6, the J gene TRBJ2-2; TRBD2 aligns across 8 bases. CDR3 size: 16 residues. V was clipped by 0 bases and J by 5 bases; unmatched bases: 5. Per the germline V gene, CDR1 is MNHNY and CDR2 is SVGAGI (reference sequence). CDR3 protein: CASSYSIGGRTGELFF. The CDR3 nucleotides are TGTGCCAGCAGTTACTCGATTGGCGGGAGGACCGGGGAGCTGTTTTTT.

This clonotype is medium-sized within its sample. The chain is built from TRBV9 and TRBJ1-1, with 8 bases identical to TRBD1. V lost 3 bases to trimming and J lost 5 bases; unmatched junction nucleotides: 6. Germline V gene lookup returns CDR1 SGDLS and CDR2 YYNGEE. The CDR3 runs 14 residues. The CDR3 spells CASSALTGVTEAFF. Here the CDR3 DNA reads TGTGCCAGCAGCGCCCTGACAGGGGTGACTGAAGCTTTCTTT.

This clonotype was seen a few times. This chain links TRBV27 with TRBJ1-4; TRBD1 aligns across 12 bases. CDR3 length: 19 residues. The germline V gene encodes CDR1 MNHEY and CDR2 SMNVEV (reference sequence). Trimming at V came to 3 bases and at J to 7 bases, leaving 15 bases not matched to a gene. The CDR3: CASSFPMGTGGAFREKLFF. CDR3 nucleotide sequence: TGTGCCAGCAGTTTTCCGATGGGGACAGGGGGCGCGTTTCGTGAAAAACTGTTTTTT.